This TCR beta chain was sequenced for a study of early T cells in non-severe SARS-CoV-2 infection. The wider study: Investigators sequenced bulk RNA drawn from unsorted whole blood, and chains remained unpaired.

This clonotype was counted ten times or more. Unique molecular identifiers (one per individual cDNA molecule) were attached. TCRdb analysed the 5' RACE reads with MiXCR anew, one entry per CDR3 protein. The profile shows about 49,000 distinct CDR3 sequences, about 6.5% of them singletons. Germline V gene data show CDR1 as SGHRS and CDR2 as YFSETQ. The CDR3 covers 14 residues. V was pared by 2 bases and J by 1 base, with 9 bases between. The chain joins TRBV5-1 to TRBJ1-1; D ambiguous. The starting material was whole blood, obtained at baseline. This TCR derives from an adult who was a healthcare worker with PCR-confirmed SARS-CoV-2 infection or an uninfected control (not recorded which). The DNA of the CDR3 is TGCGCCAGCAGCTTTATTGGCCAGAACACTGAAGCTTTCTTT. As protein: CASSFIGQNTEAFF.